One sample yielded the 13 T cell receptor beta chains listed below, sequenced in a study of T cells after yellow fever vaccination. Each CDR3 protein is one row after TCRdb ran MiXCR on the 5' RACE reads. Of approximately 260,000 distinct CDR3 sequences listed, 10% to 15% were seen once; the top ten hold roughly 0.5%. Sequenced here: CD4+ T cells sorted from PBMCs, sampled 45 days after the yellow fever booster vaccination. The receptors here all came from a man aged 25-45 years who received the YFV17D yellow fever vaccine.

There are a few counts of this clonotype. The chain uses TRBV20-1 and TRBJ2-7, with TRBD2 matching 11 bases. Trimming removed 6 bases from V and 3 bases from J; junction bases left unmatched: 10. The CDR3 spans 15 residues. Germline loops: CDR1 DFQATT, CDR2 SNEGSKA (reference sequence). This CDR3 is CSASTSGSFGYEQYF. CDR3 in DNA: TGCAGTGCCAGTACTAGCGGGAGCTTTGGCTACGAGCAGTACTTC.

This clonotype turned up a few times. The chain couples TRBV30 to TRBJ2-7; D is unclear. V was clipped by 3 bases and J by 4 bases, with 7 bases between them. This CDR3 spans 11 amino acids. From germline, CDR1 is GTSNPN and CDR2 SVGIG (reference sequence). This CDR3 reads CAWSPGYEQYF. CDR3 coding DNA: TGTGCCTGGAGCCCCGGGTACGAGCAGTACTTC.

The J gene is TRBJ2-3, the V gene TRBV11-2; no clear D gene. V was cut by 6 bases and J by 2 bases, with 12 bases left in between. The CDR3 spans 14 residues. Germline V gives CDR1 SGHAT, CDR2 FQNNGV. DNA of the CDR3: TGTGCCAGCAGGTACAACATGGACACAGATACGCAGTATTTT. Its translation is CASRYNMDTDTQYF.

This clonotype was seen more than once but under ten times. V and J are TRBV24-1 and TRBJ2-1; TRBD2 is a possible D gene (7 bases). Germline CDR1 and CDR2: KGHDR and SFDVKD. This CDR3 spans 16 amino acids. Trimming pared 4 bases from V and 0 bases from J, leaving 12 bases between. The CDR3 DNA is TGTGCCACCAGTGACCCGAGGGGGGGCTCCTACAATGAGCAGTTCTTC. Protein product: CATSDPRGGSYNEQFF.

This clonotype appeared a few times. The rearrangement uses TRBV7-2 and TRBJ2-3; no reliable D call. CDR3 length: 17 amino acids. V lost 1 base, J lost 3 bases, and 17 bases lay in between. Germline loops: CDR1 SGHTA, CDR2 FQGNSA. The CDR3 reads CASSLGVDPLGTDTQYF. CDR3 bases: TGTGCCAGCAGCTTAGGAGTGGACCCGTTGGGGACAGATACGCAGTATTTT.

The chain is built from TRBV29-1 and TRBJ1-4; 10 bases agree with TRBD1. Per germline, CDR1 SQVTM and CDR2 ANQGSEA. This CDR3 has 14 residues. The V segment lost 3 bases and the J segment 7 bases; nucleotides outside the gene matches: 5. CDR3 nucleotide sequence: TGCAGCGTTGATTTGGGACAGGGGATTGAAAAACTGTTTTTT. The encoded protein is CSVDLGQGIEKLFF. Looking up the rest from reference TRBV29-1 and TRBJ1-4 gives the full variable domain: SAVISQKPSRDICQRGTSLTIQCQVDSQVTMMFWYRQQPGQSLTLIATANQGSEATYESGFVIDKFPISRPNLTFSTLTVSNMSPEDSSIYLCSVDLGQGIEKLFFGSGTQLSVL.

The genes are TRBV7-9 and TRBJ1-1, with TRBD1 matching 7 bases. The CDR3 consists of 15 residues. Germline values: CDR1 SEHNR, CDR2 FQNEAQ (reference sequence). Unmatched junction bases numbered 8, after V lost 4 bases and J lost 3 bases. The CDR3 bases are TGTGCCAGCAGCTCGGCTATGACAGGGCACACTGAAGCTTTCTTT. As protein: CASSSAMTGHTEAFF.

This clonotype was picked up a small number of times. V usage is TRBV12-3 or TRBV12-4 and J usage is TRBJ2-7, with a weak D call TRBD1 (5 bases). CDR3 length: 15 amino acids. Trimming pared 6 bases from V and 0 bases from J, leaving 15 bases between. CDR3 residues: CASRGRGLSSYEQYF. The CDR3 nucleotides are TGTGCCAGCAGGGGAAGGGGTCTAAGCTCCTACGAGCAGTACTTC.

The rearrangement links TRBV6-4 to TRBJ2-3; D may be TRBD1 (6 bases). The CDR3 totals 12 residues. V was clipped by 7 bases and J by 11 bases, with 16 bases between them. Germline loops: CDR1 MRHNA, CDR2 SNTAGT. DNA for the CDR3: TGTGCCAGCACAGACAGGACGGGTATGCAGTATTTT. The encoded protein is CASTDRTGMQYF.

There are a few counts of this clonotype. The rearrangement links TRBV6-1 to TRBJ2-2; D not resolved. In germline, CDR1 is MNHNS, CDR2 SASEGT. V lost 5 bases and J 2 bases, leaving 15 bases between the germline ends. The CDR3 length is 16 residues. CDR3 nucleotides: TGTGCCAGCAGTCGCAACCCGGACGCCAACACCGGGGAGCTGTTTTTT. This sequence encodes CASSRNPDANTGELFF.

This clonotype was observed a handful of times. The rearrangement uses TRBV29-1 and TRBJ2-5, with 9 bases aligning to TRBD2. Trimming cost V 6 bases and J 1 base; bases outside gene matches: 3. CDR1 is SQVTM and CDR2 is ANQGSEA in the germline V gene. The CDR3 totals 13 residues. Here the CDR3 reads CSVGLATQETQYF. CDR3 coding DNA: TGCAGCGTCGGACTAGCGACCCAAGAGACCCAGTACTTC.

This clonotype was seen only a few times. The chain joins TRBV12-3 or TRBV12-4 to TRBJ2-7; 12 nucleotides line up with TRBD2. Losses at the gene ends were 5 bases for V and 6 bases for J; bases not matched to a gene: 8. The length of the CDR3 is 15 residues. The CDR3 spells CASSQRLAGASEQYF. CDR3 nucleotides: TGTGCCAGCAGTCAGCGACTAGCGGGAGCTAGCGAGCAGTACTTC.

CDR3 nucleotides: TGCGCCAGCACCCTCTTACCAGCGGCAGGGTACGAGCAGTACTTC. Protein sequence: CASTLLPAAGYEQYF. This chain connects TRBV5-1 to TRBJ2-7; D is perhaps TRBD1 or TRBD2 (5 bases each). This CDR3 contains 15 residues. V was clipped by 6 bases and J by 4 bases, with 20 bases between them. Germline CDR1 SGHRS, CDR2 YFSETQ.